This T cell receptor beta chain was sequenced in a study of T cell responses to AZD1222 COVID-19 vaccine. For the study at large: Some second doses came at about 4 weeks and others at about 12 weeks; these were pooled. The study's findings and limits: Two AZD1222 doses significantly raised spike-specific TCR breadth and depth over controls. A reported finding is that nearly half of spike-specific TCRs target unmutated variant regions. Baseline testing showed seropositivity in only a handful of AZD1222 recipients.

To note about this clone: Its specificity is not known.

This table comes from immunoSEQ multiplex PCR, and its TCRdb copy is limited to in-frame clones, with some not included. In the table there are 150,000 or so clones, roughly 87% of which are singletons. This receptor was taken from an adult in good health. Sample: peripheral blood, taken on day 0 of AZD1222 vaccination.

The CDR3 loop is CASSLDRGGGYTF. The DNA for the CDR3 is TGTGCCAGCAGCCTCGACAGGGGGGGTGGCTACACCTTC. This chain joins TRBV7-3 and TRBJ1-2, with 9 bases identical to TRBD1. The V segment lost 5 bases and the J segment 7 bases; nucleotides outside the gene matches: 5. Germline CDR1 reads SGHTA; CDR2 reads FQGTGA. This CDR3 spans 13 amino acids.